This T cell receptor beta chain derives from a study of cytomegalovirus exposure and HLA in healthy donors. Study context: Unique TCRs from HLA-typed donors, 75 million to 100 million of them, were held in an early data release.

Concerning this clone itself: Its antigen is unidentified.

Vbeta (60) and Jbeta (13) primers were used in the PCR. TCRdb keeps only in-frame clones here, not all; method: immunoSEQ multiplex PCR. Of around 50,000 clones detected, approximately 83% appear once; the ten largest clones hold over 1.5%. Points from the study as a whole: A later analysis showed HLA-associated TCR beta chains outstripping equally common others in clonal expansion.

Germline CDR1 reads SGDLS; CDR2 reads YYNGEE. Trimming cost V 4 bases and J 3 bases; bases outside gene matches: 8. CDR3 length equals 15 residues. The V and J genes are TRBV9 and TRBJ1-2; 8 nucleotides match TRBD1. The sequencing input was PBMCs. The TCR originated in a middle-aged man in good health and CMV-seronegative. The CDR3 reads CASSPRTGPDYGYTF. The CDR3 bases are TGTGCCAGCAGCCCTCGGACAGGGCCTGACTATGGCTACACCTTC.